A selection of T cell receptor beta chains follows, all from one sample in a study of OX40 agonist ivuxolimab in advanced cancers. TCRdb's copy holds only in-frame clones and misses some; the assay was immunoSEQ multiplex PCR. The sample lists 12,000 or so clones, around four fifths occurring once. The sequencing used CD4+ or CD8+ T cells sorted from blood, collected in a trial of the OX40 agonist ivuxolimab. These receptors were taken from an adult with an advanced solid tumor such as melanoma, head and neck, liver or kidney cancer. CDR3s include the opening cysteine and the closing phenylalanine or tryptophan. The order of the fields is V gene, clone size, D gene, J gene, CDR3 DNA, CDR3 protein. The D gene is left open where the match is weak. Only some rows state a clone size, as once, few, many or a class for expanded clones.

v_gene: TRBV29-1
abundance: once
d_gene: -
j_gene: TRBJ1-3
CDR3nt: TGCAGCGTTGAGCCCGGGGTTGGAAACACCATATATTTT
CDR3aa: CSVEPGVGNTIYF

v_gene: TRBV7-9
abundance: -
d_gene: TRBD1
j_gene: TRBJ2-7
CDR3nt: TGTGCCAGCAGCTCGACAGGGGCCGGGTACGAGCAGTACTTC
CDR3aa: CASSSTGAGYEQYF

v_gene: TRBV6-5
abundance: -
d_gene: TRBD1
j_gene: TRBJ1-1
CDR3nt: TGTGCCAGCAGCCGAGACAGGGCCACTGAAGCTTTCTTT
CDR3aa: CASSRDRATEAFF

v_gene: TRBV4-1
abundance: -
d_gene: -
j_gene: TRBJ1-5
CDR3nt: TGCGCCAGCAGCCCACTTCTTAACCCCAATCAGCCCCAGCATTTT
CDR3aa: CASSPLLNPNQPQHF

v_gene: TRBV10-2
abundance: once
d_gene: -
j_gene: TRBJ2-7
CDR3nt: TGCGCCAGCGTGTATGGCGCCGGTCGATCCTACGAGCAGTACTTC
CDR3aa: CASVYGAGRSYEQYF

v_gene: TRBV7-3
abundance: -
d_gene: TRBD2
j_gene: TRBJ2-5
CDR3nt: TGTGCCAGCAGCCCCGGGGAAGTAGCGGGGGTGCGGGAGACCCAGTACTTC
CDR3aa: CASSPGEVAGVRETQYF

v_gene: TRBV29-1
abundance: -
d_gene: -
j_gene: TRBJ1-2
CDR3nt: TGCAGCACCATCGGGACACCTCGGGGCTATGGCTACACCTTC
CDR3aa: CSTIGTPRGYGYTF

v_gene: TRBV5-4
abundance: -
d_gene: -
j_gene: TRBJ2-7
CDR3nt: TGTGCCAGCAGCGCCTCGTGGCAGGCCTCCTACGAGCAGTACTTC
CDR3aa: CASSASWQASYEQYF

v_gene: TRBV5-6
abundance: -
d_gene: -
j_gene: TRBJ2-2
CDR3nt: TGTGCCAGCAGCTTGGCAGTAACCGGGGAGCTGTTTTTT
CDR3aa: CASSLAVTGELFF

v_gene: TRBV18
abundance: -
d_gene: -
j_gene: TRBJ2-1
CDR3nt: TGTGCCAGCTCACCACAGGGGAGTGAAGACAATGAGCAGTTCTTC
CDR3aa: CASSPQGSEDNEQFF

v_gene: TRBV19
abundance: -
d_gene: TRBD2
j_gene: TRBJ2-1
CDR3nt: TGTGCCAGCAATCGACTAGCGGGGGCAGTTAATGAGCAGTTCTTC
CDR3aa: CASNRLAGAVNEQFF

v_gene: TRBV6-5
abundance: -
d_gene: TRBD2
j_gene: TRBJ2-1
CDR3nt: TGTGCCAGCAGGCCCGCGGGGGGACCTTACAATGAGCAGTTCTTC
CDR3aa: CASRPAGGPYNEQFF

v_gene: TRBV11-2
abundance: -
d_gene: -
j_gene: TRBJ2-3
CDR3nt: TGTGCCAGCAGCTGGGGGCAGGGAACCCAGATAACGCAGTATTTT
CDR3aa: CASSWGQGTQITQYF

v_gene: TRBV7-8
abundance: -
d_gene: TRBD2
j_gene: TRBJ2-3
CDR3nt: TGTGCCAGCAGCTTAATAGCGACTAGCGGGGGAACAGATACGCAGTATTTT
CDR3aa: CASSLIATSGGTDTQYF

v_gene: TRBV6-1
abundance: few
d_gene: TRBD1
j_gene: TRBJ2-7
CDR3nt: TGTGCCAGCAGTCCCGGACAGGGTCGGTACGAGCAGTACTTC
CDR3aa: CASSPGQGRYEQYF

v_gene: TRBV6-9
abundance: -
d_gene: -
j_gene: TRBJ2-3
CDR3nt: TGTGCCAGCAGTTTCACAGGGTTCAGCACAGATACGCAGTATTTT
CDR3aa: CASSFTGFSTDTQYF

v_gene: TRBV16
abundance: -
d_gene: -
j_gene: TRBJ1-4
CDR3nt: TGTGCCAGCAGCCCCCGGGACGATAATGAAAAACTGTTTTTT
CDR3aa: CASSPRDDNEKLFF

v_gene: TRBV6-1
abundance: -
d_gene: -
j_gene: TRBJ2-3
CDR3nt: TGTGCCAGCCCTACCATGAATACGCAGTATTTT
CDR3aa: CASPTMNTQYF

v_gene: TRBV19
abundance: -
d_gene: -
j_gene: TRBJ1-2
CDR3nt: TGTGCCAGTAGTACCGGTTTGGGGGCGGACTATGGCTACACCTTC
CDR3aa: CASSTGLGADYGYTF

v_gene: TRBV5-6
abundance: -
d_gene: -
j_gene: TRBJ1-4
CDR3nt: TGTGCCAGCAGCTTATTCCTTGGTGGTGAAAAACTGTTTTTT
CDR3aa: CASSLFLGGEKLFF

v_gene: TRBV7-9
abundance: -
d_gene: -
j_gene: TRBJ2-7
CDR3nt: TGTGCCAGCAGCTTAGCGGGTCCCCCTTCCTACGAGCAGTACTTC
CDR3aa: CASSLAGPPSYEQYF

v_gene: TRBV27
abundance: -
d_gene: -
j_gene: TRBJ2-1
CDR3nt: TGTGCCAGCAGTTTAGACAGCAGCTCCTACAATGAGCAGTTCTTC
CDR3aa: CASSLDSSSYNEQFF

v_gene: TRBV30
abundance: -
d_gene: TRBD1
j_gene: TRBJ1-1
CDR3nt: TGTGCCTGGACTAATTGGCAGGGGGCGGGAACTGAAGCTTTCTTT
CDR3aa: CAWTNWQGAGTEAFF

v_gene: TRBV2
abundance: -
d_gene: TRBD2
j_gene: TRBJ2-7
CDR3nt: TGTGCCAGCAGCTGGACTAGCCCCGCCTACGAGCAGTACTTC
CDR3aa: CASSWTSPAYEQYF

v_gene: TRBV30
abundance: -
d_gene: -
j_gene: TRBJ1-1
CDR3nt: TGTGCCTGGAGTCCGGGGATGAACACTGAAGCTTTCTTT
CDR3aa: CAWSPGMNTEAFF

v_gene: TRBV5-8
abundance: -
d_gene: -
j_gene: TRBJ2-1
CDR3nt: TGTGCCAGCAGCTGGGGAAATGAGCAGTTCTTC
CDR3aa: CASSWGNEQFF

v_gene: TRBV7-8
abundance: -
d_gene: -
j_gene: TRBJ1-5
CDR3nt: TGTGCCAGCAGCCTAAACGCAGGGTTCAATCAGCCCCAGCATTTT
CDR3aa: CASSLNAGFNQPQHF

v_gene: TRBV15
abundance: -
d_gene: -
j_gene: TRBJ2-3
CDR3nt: TGTGCCACCGGGGAGACGGCAATCACAGATACGCAGTATTTT
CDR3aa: CATGETAITDTQYF

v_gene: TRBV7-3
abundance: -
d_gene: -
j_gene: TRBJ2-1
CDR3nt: TGTGCCAGCAGCTTTCTCGGTGCGGTAAGCTCCTACAATGAGCAGTTCTTC
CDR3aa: CASSFLGAVSSYNEQFF

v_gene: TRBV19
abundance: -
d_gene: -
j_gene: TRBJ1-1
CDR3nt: TGTGCCAGTAATTTTGGGAGGAACACTGAAGCTTTCTTT
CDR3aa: CASNFGRNTEAFF

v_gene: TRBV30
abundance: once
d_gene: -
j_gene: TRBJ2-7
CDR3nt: TGTGCCTGGAGTGAGGGGATTTTTGGGGACGAGCAGTACTTC
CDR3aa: CAWSEGIFGDEQYF

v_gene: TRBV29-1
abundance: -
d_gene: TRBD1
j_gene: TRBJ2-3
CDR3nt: TGCAGCGTCCCCGCCAGGGGGTCCACAGATACGCAGTATTTT
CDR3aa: CSVPARGSTDTQYF

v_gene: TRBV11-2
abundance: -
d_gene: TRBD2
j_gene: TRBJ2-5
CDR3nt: TGTGCCAGCAGCTCATTAGCGGGGGGGCCACAAGAGACCCAGTACTTC
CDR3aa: CASSSLAGGPQETQYF

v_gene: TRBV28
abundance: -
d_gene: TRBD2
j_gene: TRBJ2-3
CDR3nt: TGTGCCAGCAGTATATATAGCGGGGGGGCGACAGATACGCAGTATTTT
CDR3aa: CASSIYSGGATDTQYF

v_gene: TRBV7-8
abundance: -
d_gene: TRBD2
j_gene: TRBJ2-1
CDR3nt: TGTGCCAGCAGCCCTCGGACTAGCGTGATTTACAATGAGCAGTTCTTC
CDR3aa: CASSPRTSVIYNEQFF

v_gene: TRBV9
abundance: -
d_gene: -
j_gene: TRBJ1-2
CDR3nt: TGTGCCAGCAGCCCCGGGGAGGGATTTCTCTATGGCTACACCTTC
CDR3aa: CASSPGEGFLYGYTF

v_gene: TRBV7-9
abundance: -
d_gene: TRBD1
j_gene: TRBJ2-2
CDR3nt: TGTGCCAGCACGGAGACAGGGGTAAACACCGGGGAGCTGTTTTTT
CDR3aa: CASTETGVNTGELFF

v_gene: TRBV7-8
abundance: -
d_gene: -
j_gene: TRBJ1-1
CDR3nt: TGTGCCAGCAGCCCAGATAACACTGAAGCTTTCTTT
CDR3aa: CASSPDNTEAFF

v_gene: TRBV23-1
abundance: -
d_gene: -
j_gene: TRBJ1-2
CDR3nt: TGCGCCAGCAGCCAACCGGACTATGGCTACACCTTC
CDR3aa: CASSQPDYGYTF

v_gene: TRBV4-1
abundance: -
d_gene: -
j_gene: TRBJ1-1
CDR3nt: TGCGCCAGCAGCCAAATCATTAACACTGAAGCTTTCTTT
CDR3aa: CASSQIINTEAFF

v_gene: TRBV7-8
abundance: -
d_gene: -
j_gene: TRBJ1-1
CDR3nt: TGTGCCAGCAGCTTAGGGACGTCAGGGGAGTTTAACACTGAAGCTTTCTTT
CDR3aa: CASSLGTSGEFNTEAFF

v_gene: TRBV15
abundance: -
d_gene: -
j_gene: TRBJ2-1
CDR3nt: TGTGCCACCAGCGGCGGCGGCTTTGGTTATGAGCAGTTCTTC
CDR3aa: CATSGGGFGYEQFF

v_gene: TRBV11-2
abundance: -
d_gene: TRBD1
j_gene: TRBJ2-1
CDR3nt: TGTGCCAGCAGCAAAGGGACAGTTTCCTACAATGAGCAGTTCTTC
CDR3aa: CASSKGTVSYNEQFF

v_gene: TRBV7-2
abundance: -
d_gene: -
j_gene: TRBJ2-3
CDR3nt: TGTGCCAGCAGCAATTTTGTTTCTAGCGAGGTGGGCACAGATACGCAGTATTTT
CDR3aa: CASSNFVSSEVGTDTQYF

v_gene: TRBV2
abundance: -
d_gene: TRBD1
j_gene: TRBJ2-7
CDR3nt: TGTGCCAGCAGTGAAGTGGAGACAGGGTACGAGCAGTACTTC
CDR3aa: CASSEVETGYEQYF

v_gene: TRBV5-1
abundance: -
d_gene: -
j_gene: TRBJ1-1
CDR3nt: TGCGCCAGCAGCTTGGCGGGGGGTTCCACTGAAGCTTTCTTT
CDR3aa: CASSLAGGSTEAFF

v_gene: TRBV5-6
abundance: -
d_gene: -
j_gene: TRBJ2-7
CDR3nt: TGTGCCAGCAGCTTGGGGGGGGCGCCTTACGAGCAGTACTTC
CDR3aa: CASSLGGAPYEQYF

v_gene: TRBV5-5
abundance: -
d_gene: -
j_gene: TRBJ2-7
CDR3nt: TGTGCCAGCAGCTTGTTCGGGAACGAGCAGTACTTC
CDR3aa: CASSLFGNEQYF

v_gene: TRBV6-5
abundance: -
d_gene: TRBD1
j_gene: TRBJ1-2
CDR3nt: TGTGCCAGCATCAACAGGGGTACTAGGTCTGGCTACACCTTC
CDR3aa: CASINRGTRSGYTF

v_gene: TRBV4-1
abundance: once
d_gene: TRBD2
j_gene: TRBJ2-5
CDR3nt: TGCGCCAGCAGCCAAGCGGGAGCGGGGGAGTACCAAGAGACCCAGTACTTC
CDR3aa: CASSQAGAGEYQETQYF